This T cell receptor (beta chain) was captured by sequencing in a study of spatial heterogeneity in lung cancer. About the study: Donation came from around 77 patients with untreated early-stage non-small cell lung cancer. More beta-chain than alpha-chain sequences were consistently detected. Approximately 24 months after resection was the median timing of the follow-up PBMC samples, which were sequenced when available.

CDR3 size: 12 residues. Germline V gives CDR1 DFQATT, CDR2 SNEGSKA (reference sequence). The V and J ends lost 5 bases and 1 base, in that order; junction bases with no gene match: 0. From the 5' RACE reads, TCRdb called clonotypes with MiXCR, one entry per CDR3 protein. In the table there are around 44,000 distinct CDR3 sequences, 10% to 13% of which are singletons. Time point given: blood at routine non-recurrence follow-up after resection. This clonotype turned up a few times. This sequence originates from a female donor with early-stage non-small cell lung cancer. The genes are TRBV20-1 and TRBJ1-1; 8 nucleotides line up with TRBD1. This specimen was PBMCs, taken at follow-up. CDR3 region: CSAGTGNTEAFF. CDR3 bases: TGCAGTGCTGGGACAGGGAACACTGAAGCTTTCTTT.